This T cell receptor (beta chain) was sequenced in a study of T cell responses to AZD1222 COVID-19 vaccine. Generated by immunoSEQ multiplex PCR, the TCRdb table keeps only in-frame clones and is missing some. The table includes 130,000 to 150,000 clones, 70% to 90% detected once. V dropped 7 bases and J dropped 10 bases, with 17 bases sitting between them. The CDR3 covers 13 residues. Comments on this clone: Antigen unknown.

General observations from the study: Recipients of AZD1222 seropositive at baseline numbered only 5 to 7. White British ancestry dominated among donors, who included more females, and clonal diversity was possibly underestimated. An increase in Spike-specific TCR breadth and depth was observed after two AZD1222 doses.

The V and J genes are TRBV12-3 or TRBV12-4 and TRBJ2-1; D remains unclear. The source is an adult in good health. The input for sequencing was peripheral blood, taken on day 0 of AZD1222 vaccination. The CDR3 coding sequence is TGTGCCAGCACCGGTCAGGTCAATACGGAGCAGTTCTTC. It encodes CASTGQVNTEQFF.